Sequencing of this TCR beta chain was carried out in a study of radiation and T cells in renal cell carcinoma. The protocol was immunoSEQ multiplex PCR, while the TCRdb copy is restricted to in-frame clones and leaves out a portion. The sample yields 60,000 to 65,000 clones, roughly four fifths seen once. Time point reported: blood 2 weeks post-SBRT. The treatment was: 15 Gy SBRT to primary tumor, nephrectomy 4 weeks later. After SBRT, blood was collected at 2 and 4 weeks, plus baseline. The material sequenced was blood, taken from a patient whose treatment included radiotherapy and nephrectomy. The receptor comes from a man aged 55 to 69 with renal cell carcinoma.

The CDR3 coding sequence is TGTGCCAGAAGCTTGAGGGACAGGGGACTGGGCCCAGGGGAAAAACTGTTTTTT. Its protein product is CARSLRDRGLGPGEKLFF. This sequence joins TRBV5-3 and TRBJ1-4; 10 bases are shared with TRBD1. Being an ORF, TRBV5-3 has a function that is uncertain. This CDR3 is 18 amino acids long. The ends lost 1 base at V and 8 bases at J; junction bases unmatched: 14.